The T cell receptor (beta chain) described here comes from a study of STAT5B mutations in CD4+ large granular lymphocyte leukemia. Background on the study: The CDR3 'QG' motif was associated with a particular HLA allele among healthy donors.

Findings of the study overall: No patients shared main leukemic clonotypes, though around 27% appeared at low frequency elsewhere.

This was a survey-level run. Produced via immunoSEQ multiplex PCR; TCRdb's table is partial and in-frame only. This table has 30,000 to 40,000 clones, 69% appearing once. As regards this clone: Its antigen is unknown.

The sample was CD4+ T cells from blood buffy coats. The receptor was derived from a human donor in good health.

DNA of the CDR3: TGCGCCAGCAGCTTACAGGGGGCGACTTACGAGCAGTACTTC. This sequence encodes CASSLQGATYEQYF. This chain joins TRBV5-1 and TRBJ2-7, with 9 nucleotides matching TRBD1. With V trimmed by 2 bases and J by 4 bases, 4 bases remained unmatched. Germline CDR1 reads SGHRS; CDR2 reads YFSETQ. CDR3 length equals 14 residues.